These 30 T cell receptor beta chains originate from one sample sequenced in a study of CD8+ T cells in alopecia areata. Treatment described: oral pan-JAK inhibitor, 5-10 mg twice daily. RNA extraction was followed by reverse transcription into cDNA, which acted as the sequencing template. Sequencing used immunoSEQ multiplex PCR; TCRdb keeps in-frame clones, though not all of them. The sample carries about 150,000 clones, 54% recorded once. Sequenced here: CD8+ T cells sorted from blood, sampled at week 4, from a patient treated with tofacitinib. The receptors shown here come from a human donor with alopecia areata.

V usage is TRBV7-3 and J usage is TRBJ2-1, with a possible D match to TRBD1 (6 bases). V was pared by 2 bases and J by 1 base, with 9 bases between. This CDR3 has 15 amino acids. The germline V gene encodes CDR1 SGHTA and CDR2 FQGTGA. DNA for the CDR3: TGTGCCAGCAGCTTACGCAGGGGATCCTACAATGAGCAGTTCTTC. It is translated as CASSLRRGSYNEQFF.

The chain joins TRBV11-2 to TRBJ2-7, with TRBD1 matching over 8 bases. The junction had 7 bases not matched to a gene; V was cut back by 6 bases and J by 9 bases. CDR3 length: 12 amino acids. Germline loops: CDR1 SGHAT, CDR2 FQNNGV. In DNA, the CDR3 is TGTGCCAGCAGACTGCAGGGGGCAGGGCAGTACTTC. Protein sequence: CASRLQGAGQYF.

This clone was seen only a few times. The gene calls are TRBV27 and TRBJ1-1; D is ambiguous. V lost 8 bases, J lost 0 bases, and 10 bases lay in between. The CDR3 extends over 13 amino acids. Germline loops: CDR1 MNHEY, CDR2 SMNVEV (reference sequence). CDR3 protein: CASALTLNTEAFF. DNA of the CDR3: TGTGCCAGCGCTCTTACATTGAACACTGAAGCTTTCTTT.

This clone was seen only once. The chain employs TRBV5-4 and TRBJ2-1; TRBD1 matches at 9 bases. With V trimmed by 4 bases and J by 5 bases, 7 bases remained unmatched. This CDR3 contains 15 residues. Germline values: CDR1 SGHNT, CDR2 YYREEE (reference sequence). This CDR3 reads CASSPTGGENNEQFF. The CDR3 coding sequence is TGTGCCAGCAGCCCTACAGGGGGCGAGAACAATGAGCAGTTCTTC.

J is TRBJ1-1 and V is TRBV6-1; D might be TRBD1 (5 bases). Germline V gene lookup returns CDR1 MNHNS and CDR2 SASEGT. Trimming took 6 bases from V and 1 from J, leaving 15 bases between them. The CDR3 runs to 15 residues. CDR3: CASSPLEGQNTEAFF. Written as DNA, the CDR3 is TGTGCCAGCAGCCCTCTCGAGGGGCAGAACACTGAAGCTTTCTTT.

This clone has a handful of counts. The genes are TRBV10-3 and TRBJ2-7; D may be TRBD2 (5 bases). V gave up 6 bases and J gave up 0 bases, with 12 bases separating them. The CDR3 length is 14 residues. Germline-derived CDR1 and CDR2 are ENHRY and SYGVKD. The CDR3 region has the DNA TGTGCCATCAGAGGGCCGGGGAGCTCCTACGAGCAGTACTTC. Its translation is CAIRGPGSSYEQYF.

The gene calls are TRBV2 and TRBJ2-7, with 8 bases that match TRBD2. Per the germline V gene, CDR1 is SNHLY and CDR2 is FYNNEI. The junction had 4 bases not matched to a gene; V was cut back by 6 bases and J by 3 bases. The CDR3 sequence is 13 residues long. For the CDR3, the DNA is TGTGCCAGCAGCCCCGGGACTAGCTACGAGCAGTACTTC. It specifies CASSPGTSYEQYF.

This clone occurred a few times. The chain joins TRBV29-1 to TRBJ2-1, with D unclear. Germline V gene data show CDR1 as SQVTM and CDR2 as ANQGSEA. Trimming pared 0 bases from V and 0 bases from J, leaving 9 bases between. The CDR3 is made up of 15 amino acids. The CDR3 protein is CSVEDNSSSYNEQFF. CDR3 sequence (DNA): TGCAGCGTTGAAGACAACTCGAGCTCCTACAATGAGCAGTTCTTC.

The chain carries TRBV9 and TRBJ2-5; 11 nucleotides agree with TRBD1. Per the germline V gene, CDR1 is SGDLS and CDR2 is YYNGEE. This CDR3 is 13 amino acids long. The ends lost 5 bases at V and 5 bases at J; junction bases unmatched: 2. In nucleotides, the CDR3 is TGTGCCAGCAGGGGACAGGGGGAGGAGACCCAGTACTTC. This codes for CASRGQGEETQYF.

The chain has TRBV9 and TRBJ1-6, with D perhaps matching TRBD1 (6 bases). The CDR3 runs 16 residues. Per germline, CDR1 SGDLS and CDR2 YYNGEE. Trimming removed 0 bases at V and 7 bases at J, with 14 bases between. Written as DNA, the CDR3 is TGTGCCAGCAGCGTAGGAGAACGGACAGAAAATTCACCCCTCCACTTT. Its translation: CASSVGERTENSPLHF.

This chain uses TRBV5-6 with TRBJ1-2, with D uncertain. CDR1 and CDR2 (germline): SGHDT, YYEEEE. This CDR3 is built from 15 residues. Deletions cut 0 bases from V and 4 bases from J, with 13 bases between. This chain's CDR3 is CASSLGASLGYGYTF. Written as DNA, the CDR3 is TGTGCCAGCAGCTTGGGGGCCAGTCTTGGCTATGGCTACACCTTC. The whole variable domain, filled in from reference TRBV5-6 and TRBJ1-2, reads DAGVTQSPTHLIKTRGQQVTLRCSPKSGHDTVSWYQQALGQGPQFIFQYYEEEERQRGNFPDRFSGHQFPNYSSELNVNALLLGDSALYLCASSLGASLGYGYTFGSGTRLTVV.

This chain joins TRBV6-1 and TRBJ2-7; 9 bases align to TRBD1. Germline V gene data show CDR1 as MNHNS and CDR2 as SASEGT. The V segment lost 6 bases and the J segment 5 bases; nucleotides outside the gene matches: 8. This CDR3 comprises 14 residues. In DNA, the CDR3 is TGTGCCAGCAGATACGGGACAGGGTATAACGAGCAGTACTTC. Residues: CASRYGTGYNEQYF.

The chain employs TRBV10-3 and TRBJ1-5; 12 bases are a match to TRBD1. Per germline, CDR1 ENHRY and CDR2 SYGVKD. Losses at the gene ends were 5 bases for V and 4 bases for J; bases not matched to a gene: 3. This CDR3 spans 15 amino acids. The CDR3 DNA is TGTGCCATCAGTTGGGGACAGGGGGCGAATCAGCCCCAGCATTTT. It specifies CAISWGQGANQPQHF.

The V and J genes are TRBV29-1 and TRBJ1-2, with TRBD1 matching 9 bases. Trimming at V came to 6 bases and at J to 7 bases, leaving 6 bases not matched to a gene. CDR1 SQVTM and CDR2 ANQGSEA come from the germline V gene. The CDR3 is made up of 12 amino acids. This CDR3 is CSVPRDRVGYTF. DNA of the CDR3: TGCAGCGTGCCAAGGGACAGGGTTGGCTACACCTTC.

The gene calls are TRBV4-1 and TRBJ1-2; a weak D match, TRBD1 (6 bases). The CDR3 is 13 residues long. V lost 1 base, J lost 6 bases, and 9 bases lay in between. CDR1 MGHRA and CDR2 YSYEKL come from the germline V gene. The CDR3 DNA reads TGCGCCAGCAGCCAAGTTCAGGGGCATGGCTACACCTTC. It codes for CASSQVQGHGYTF.

The rearrangement uses TRBV9 and TRBJ2-7; D call uncertain. V was trimmed by 4 bases and J by 0 bases, leaving 14 bases between them. Germline CDR1 SGDLS, CDR2 YYNGEE. The CDR3 has 15 amino acids. In DNA, the CDR3 is TGTGCCAGCAGCCCGAGTAGTGATTTCTCCTACGAGCAGTACTTC. Protein sequence: CASSPSSDFSYEQYF.

The chain couples TRBV5-6 to TRBJ2-3, with D perhaps being TRBD1 or TRBD2 (5 bases each). The CDR3 length is 15 residues. The V end was cut by 5 bases, the J end by 5 bases, with 18 bases between. Germline V gene data show CDR1 as SGHDT and CDR2 as YYEEEE. Written as DNA, the CDR3 is TGTGCCAGCAGTCCACGAGTGGGGGTGGTAGATACGCAGTATTTT. Translated: CASSPRVGVVDTQYF.

In the case of this clone: This sample includes further DNA sequences coding for the same CDR3. The chain employs TRBV30 and TRBJ1-1; D is unclear. The CDR3 contains 13 residues. Germline V gene data show CDR1 as GTSNPN and CDR2 as SVGIG (reference sequence). Between the trimmed V and J ends, which lost 5 bases and 1 base, there was a span of 11 bases. The CDR3: CAWALGGNTEAFF. DNA of the CDR3: TGTGCCTGGGCCCTAGGAGGGAACACTGAAGCTTTCTTT.

V gene TRBV27 combines with J gene TRBJ1-6; 10 nucleotides agree with TRBD1. The germline CDR1 and CDR2 sequences are MNHEY and SMNVEV (reference sequence). CDR3 size: 14 residues. J lost 10 bases, V lost 3 bases, and 3 bases had no gene match. The CDR3 spells CASSLDRGGSPLHF. CDR3 DNA: TGTGCCAGCAGTTTGGACAGGGGGGGATCACCCCTCCACTTT.

This clone was observed a handful of times. This CDR3 is CASSLWSGGAGNEQFF. Written as DNA, the CDR3 is TGTGCCAGCAGTTTATGGAGCGGGGGGGCCGGCAATGAGCAGTTCTTC. The chain recombines TRBV27 with TRBJ2-1, with 10 bases fitting TRBD2. There are 16 residues in the CDR3. Per germline, CDR1 MNHEY and CDR2 SMNVEV (reference sequence). V was clipped by 1 base and J by 6 bases; unmatched bases: 6.

The chain uses TRBV15 and TRBJ2-7; 7 bases align to TRBD1. The CDR3 covers 16 residues. The V and J ends lost 0 bases and 0 bases, in that order; junction bases with no gene match: 5. CDR1 is LNHNV and CDR2 is YYDKDF in the germline V gene (reference sequence). The CDR3 DNA follows: TGTGCCACCAGCAGAGAGGGACAGTCTTACTCCTACGAGCAGTACTTC. Translation: CATSREGQSYSYEQYF.

A remark on this clone: This likely reflects a read error, since a far larger clone is one base away. Other DNA sequences in this sample translate to the same CDR3. V usage is TRBV6-5 and J usage is TRBJ2-2; 8 positions agree with TRBD2. V lost 5 bases to trimming and J lost 3 bases; unmatched junction nucleotides: 2. Germline CDR1 reads MNHEY; CDR2 reads SVGAGI. The CDR3 extends over 14 amino acids. The CDR3 DNA sequence: TGTGCCAGCAGTGACGGGGGGGACACCGGGGAGCTGTTTTTT. Translating gives CASSDGGDTGELFF.

V usage is TRBV13 and J usage is TRBJ2-7, with TRBD1 matching 10 bases. With 5 bases clipped from V and 3 bases from J, the junction kept 10 bases outside the gene matches. The CDR3 length is 16 residues. Germline-derived CDR1 and CDR2 are PRHDT and FYEKMQ (reference sequence). The CDR3 is CASSPADRGQVYEQYF. DNA of the CDR3: TGTGCCAGCAGCCCAGCCGACAGGGGGCAAGTCTACGAGCAGTACTTC. Full variable domain (missing parts from reference TRBV13 and TRBJ2-7): AAGVIQSPRHLIKEKRETATLKCYPIPRHDTVYWYQQGPGQDPQFLISFYEKMQSDKGSIPDRFSAQQFSDYHSELNMSSLELGDSALYFCASSPADRGQVYEQYFGPGTRLTVT.

The table lists this clone with a few counts. The V and J genes are TRBV6-5 and TRBJ2-1, with 9 bases that match TRBD2. Germline V gives CDR1 MNHEY, CDR2 SVGAGI. The CDR3 runs to 15 residues. V lost 0 bases to trimming and J lost 4 bases; unmatched junction nucleotides: 1. Written as DNA, the CDR3 is TGTGCCAGCAGTTACTCTAGCGGGGGTTACAATGAGCAGTTCTTC. Encoded protein: CASSYSSGGYNEQFF.

V is TRBV7-9 and J is TRBJ1-2; D not certain. V lost 5 bases and J 5 bases, leaving 12 bases between the germline ends. The CDR3 is 13 residues long. CDR1 and CDR2 from the germline V gene are SEHNR and FQNEAQ (reference sequence). This CDR3 is CASSPGNPYGYTF. In nucleotides, the CDR3 is TGTGCCAGCAGCCCGGGTAACCCTTATGGCTACACCTTC.

This clone showed up just a few times. The V and J genes are TRBV29-1 and TRBJ2-3; D unresolved. Germline CDR1 and CDR2: SQVTM and ANQGSEA. This CDR3 has 15 amino acids. Trimming removed 3 bases from V and 0 bases from J, with 13 bases in between. The CDR3: CSVEPPGLSTDTQYF. In nucleotides, the CDR3 is TGCAGCGTTGAGCCGCCAGGTCTTAGCACAGATACGCAGTATTTT.

This clone was counted a few times. J is TRBJ2-7 and V is TRBV29-1; 7 nucleotides align to TRBD1. Trimming took 6 bases from V and 0 from J; bases not matched to a gene: 8. This CDR3 has 14 residues. The germline CDR1 and CDR2 sequences are SQVTM and ANQGSEA. In DNA, the CDR3 is TGCAGCGTGGATGGACAGGAGAGCTCCTACGAGCAGTACTTC. It specifies CSVDGQESSYEQYF.

The gene calls are TRBV19 and TRBJ2-2, with no clear D. This CDR3 has 13 residues. Looked up from germline, CDR1 is LNHDA and CDR2 is SQIVND (reference sequence). V gave up 5 bases and J gave up 1 base, with 5 bases separating them. In nucleotides, the CDR3 is TGTGCCAGTAGTTTCGGGAACACCGGGGAGCTGTTTTTT. The encoded protein is CASSFGNTGELFF.

V is TRBV6-1 and J is TRBJ2-3, with 12 bases fitting TRBD2. The CDR3 length is 15 residues. The V and J ends lost 3 bases and 9 bases, in that order; junction bases with no gene match: 7. Germline V gene lookup returns CDR1 MNHNS and CDR2 SASEGT. CDR3 region: CASSDSTSGGVTQYF. The CDR3 bases are TGTGCCAGCAGTGACTCGACTAGCGGGGGTGTAACGCAGTATTTT.

This sequence joins TRBV9 and TRBJ2-6; D call uncertain. Looked up from germline, CDR1 is SGDLS and CDR2 is YYNGEE. The length of the CDR3 is 15 residues. Between the trimmed V and J ends, which lost 2 bases and 0 bases, there was a span of 6 bases. CDR3 residues: CASSVLRSGANVLTF. DNA of the CDR3: TGTGCCAGCAGCGTTCTTCGCTCTGGGGCCAACGTCCTGACTTTC.